Listed below are T cell receptor beta chains from one sample, sequenced in a study of glioma-infiltrating T cells after dendritic cell vaccination. Here immunoSEQ multiplex PCR was the method, and the copy in TCRdb shows in-frame clones only, minus some. The repertoire holds more than 100,000 clones, with 80% to 90% as singletons. The material sequenced was blood, taken before dendritic cell vaccination. The origin of the receptors is a human donor with glioblastoma. Both conserved end residues are part of each CDR3. The D gene is left open where the match is weak. A row's size may be missing; if present it is once, few, many or a size class.

d_call	j_call	clone_size	v_call	cdr3_nt	cdr3_aa
.	TRBJ2-1	once	TRBV6-1	TGTGCCAGCAGTGAATACACAGGGGGGGATGAGCAGTTCTTC	CASSEYTGGDEQFF
.	TRBJ1-2	.	TRBV30	TGTGCCTGGAAGAGGGCTCGGGGGACGGGAAACTATGGCTACACCTTC	CAWKRARGTGNYGYTF
TRBD1	TRBJ1-1	.	TRBV19	TGTGCCAGTAGTATGCGACGACAGGGGAGAGCTTTCTTT	CASSMRRQGRAFF
.	TRBJ2-3	.	TRBV7-3	TGTGCCAGCAGCTTAGGGAGGGGGACAGATACGCAGTATTTT	CASSLGRGTDTQYF
TRBD2	TRBJ2-7	.	TRBV7-2	TGTGCCAGCAGCGCCGTGACTAGCGGGGAACCCTACGAGCAGTACTTC	CASSAVTSGEPYEQYF
.	TRBJ1-5	.	TRBV12-5	TGTGCTAGTGGTTTGTACGGGAATCAGCCCCAGCATTTT	CASGLYGNQPQHF
.	TRBJ1-1	few	TRBV6-1	TGTGCCAGCCTGGTAAGGGGTAGGGGTGAAGCTTTCTTT	CASLVRGRGEAFF
.	TRBJ1-6	.	TRBV5-1	TGCGCCAGCAGCTCTATCATAGGGGTGAATTCACCCCTCCACTTT	CASSSIIGVNSPLHF
.	TRBJ1-4	.	TRBV7-6	TGTGCCAGCAGCCCGGACAGTCCTGAAAAACTGTTTTTT	CASSPDSPEKLFF
.	TRBJ2-3	once	TRBV4-2	TGTGCCAGCAGCCAGGACGGACAGTACACAGATACGCAGTATTTT	CASSQDGQYTDTQYF
.	TRBJ1-1	.	TRBV4-1	TGCGCCAGCAGCCCGGGGGGGGCCACTGAAGCTTTCTTT	CASSPGGATEAFF
.	TRBJ2-7	.	TRBV30	TGTGCCTGGAGTCTTGAGGGGGGGTTTTACGAGCAGTACTTC	CAWSLEGGFYEQYF
.	TRBJ2-1	.	TRBV6-5	TGTGCCACCTCGAGTTGGCTAGCTTTCTACAATGAGCAGTTCTTC	CATSSWLAFYNEQFF
TRBD1	TRBJ1-2	.	TRBV13	TGTGCCAGCAGCCGGACAGGCAATATTGGCTTCACCTTC	CASSRTGNIGFTF
.	TRBJ1-2	.	TRBV7-9	TGTGCCAGCAGCCCCCGGGACTCCGGCTACACCTTC	CASSPRDSGYTF
.	TRBJ1-1	.	TRBV6-5	TGTGCCAGCAGTTACTTCTCAGGGGTTGAAGGTACTGAAGCTTTCTTT	CASSYFSGVEGTEAFF
.	TRBJ1-1	.	TRBV7-7	TGTGCTAGCAGCTTGACAGACAACACTGAAGCTTTCTTT	CASSLTDNTEAFF
.	TRBJ2-7	.	TRBV6-5	TGTGCCAGCAGTAGCCCAGGGAACCACGAGCAGTACTTC	CASSSPGNHEQYF
.	TRBJ2-7	.	TRBV5-1	TGCGCCAGCAGCCCTGCTGGGGTGGGGGGAAGGGTACGACGCGAGCAGTACTTC	CASSPAGVGGRVRREQYF
TRBD1	TRBJ1-6	.	TRBV7-9	TGTGCCAGCAGCTTTGGACAGGGAAATTCACCCCTCCACTTT	CASSFGQGNSPLHF
TRBD1	TRBJ2-7	.	TRBV15	TGTGCCACCAGCAGAGGAACGGGACAGGTGGCCCAGCAGTACTTC	CATSRGTGQVAQQYF
.	TRBJ1-2	.	TRBV7-9	TGTGCCAGCGTTCCGTCTAACTATGGCTACACCTTC	CASVPSNYGYTF
.	TRBJ2-5	.	TRBV4-3	TGCGCCAGCAGCCAAGATGGCGGGGTTACTGAGACCCAGTACTTC	CASSQDGGVTETQYF
TRBD2	TRBJ2-5	.	TRBV5-1	TGCGCCAGCAGCCCTCGTAGTAGCGGGGGCTACGAGACCCAGTACTTC	CASSPRSSGGYETQYF
.	TRBJ1-1	.	TRBV5-4	TGTGCCAGCAGCTTGGGGCACAACACTGAAGCTTTCTTT	CASSLGHNTEAFF
.	TRBJ1-1	.	TRBV19	TGTGCCAGTAGTAGGAGTGCAAACACTGAAGCTTTCTTT	CASSRSANTEAFF
TRBD1	TRBJ2-5	.	TRBV27	TGTGCCAGCCAACAGGGGGCAGGAAGAGAGACCCAGTACTTC	CASQQGAGRETQYF
TRBD1	TRBJ1-1	.	TRBV11-2	TGTGCCAGCAGCTGGAACCGGGACAGTGGCGCTTTCTTT	CASSWNRDSGAFF
TRBD1	TRBJ2-7	.	TRBV5-1	TGCGCCAGCAGCGTTGACAGGGGGATCTACGAGCAGTACTTC	CASSVDRGIYEQYF
.	TRBJ2-3	.	TRBV6-6	TGTGCCAGCAGTTACACGGGGGGCCCCACAGATACGCAGTATTTT	CASSYTGGPTDTQYF
.	TRBJ2-2	.	TRBV6-1	TGTGCCAGCAGTGAAATATCCCTCACCGGGGAGCTGTTTTTT	CASSEISLTGELFF
TRBD1	TRBJ1-1	.	TRBV30	TGTGCCTGGAGTTCGCGACAGGGGGCCATGAACACTGAAGCTTTCTTT	CAWSSRQGAMNTEAFF
.	TRBJ2-3	.	TRBV9	TGTGCCAGCAGCGTAGGCGGGGGCGGTACAGATACGCAGTATTTT	CASSVGGGGTDTQYF
.	TRBJ1-5	.	TRBV19	TGTGCCAGTAGTACAGGGACACTCGAGAATCAGCCCCAGCATTTT	CASSTGTLENQPQHF
.	TRBJ2-5	.	TRBV11-2	TGTGCCAGCAGCTTAGGGGCAGGGGAGACCCAGTACTTC	CASSLGAGETQYF
TRBD1	TRBJ1-1	.	TRBV10-3	TGTGCCAGCTGGGGGACAGGGACTAACACTGAAGCTTTCTTT	CASWGTGTNTEAFF
.	TRBJ2-3	.	TRBV6-1	TGTGCCAGCAGTGAAGGGCCTTACACAGATACGCAGTATTTT	CASSEGPYTDTQYF
.	TRBJ2-5	.	TRBV4-1	TGCGCCAGCAGCCAAGATGCGGCGGGGCAAGAGACCCAGTACTTC	CASSQDAAGQETQYF